The following is a T cell receptor beta chain sequence with its context. This sample was taken from a study of cytomegalovirus exposure and HLA in healthy donors. Only in-frame clones appear in the TCRdb table, and some are missing; sequencing was by immunoSEQ multiplex PCR. This table has about 110,000 clones, roughly 95% appearing once. The CDR3 contains 15 residues. Germline CDR1 is MNHNS and CDR2 is SASEGT. After removal of 5 bases from V and 2 bases from J, the junction contained 8 bases not matched to a gene. The sequence derives from a woman aged 18-29 years in good health and CMV-seronegative. This chain joins TRBV6-1 and TRBJ1-2; 7 positions agree with TRBD1. Sequenced material: PBMCs. CDR3 protein: CASSKGQTENYGYTF. In DNA form, the CDR3 reads TGTGCCAGCAGTAAGGGACAGACGGAAAACTATGGCTACACCTTC.